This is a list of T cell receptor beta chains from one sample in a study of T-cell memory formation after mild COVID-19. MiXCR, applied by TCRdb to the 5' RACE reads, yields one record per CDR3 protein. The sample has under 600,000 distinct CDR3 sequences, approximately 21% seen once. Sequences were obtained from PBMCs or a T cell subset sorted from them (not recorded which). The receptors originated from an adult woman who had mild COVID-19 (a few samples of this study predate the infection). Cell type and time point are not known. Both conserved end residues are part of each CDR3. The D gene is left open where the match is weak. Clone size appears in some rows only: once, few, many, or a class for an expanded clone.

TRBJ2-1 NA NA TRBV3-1 CASSQGLLQRPYNEQFF TGTGCCAGCAGCCAAGGACTACTACAACGTCCCTACAATGAGCAGTTCTTC
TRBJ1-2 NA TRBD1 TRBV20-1 CSARRQGVSYGYTF TGCAGTGCTAGGCGGCAGGGGGTTAGCTATGGCTACACCTTC
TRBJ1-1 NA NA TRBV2 CASSEISMNTEAFF TGTGCCAGCAGTGAAATCTCGATGAACACTGAAGCTTTCTTT
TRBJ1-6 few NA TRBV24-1 CATRDSDYNSPLHF TGTGCCACCAGGGACAGCGACTATAATTCACCCCTCCACTTT
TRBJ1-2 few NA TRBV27 CASSLTMRNYGYTF TGTGCCAGCAGTCTGACCATGCGTAACTATGGCTACACCTTC
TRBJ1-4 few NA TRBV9 CASSVAEGVGYEKLFF TGTGCCAGCAGCGTAGCTGAGGGGGTGGGGTATGAAAAACTGTTTTTT
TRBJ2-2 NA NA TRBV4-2 CASSPIDSGELFF TGTGCCAGCAGCCCTATCGACTCCGGGGAGCTGTTTTTT
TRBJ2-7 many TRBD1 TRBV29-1 CSVTGALSYEQYF TGCAGCGTGACAGGGGCCCTCTCCTACGAGCAGTACTTC
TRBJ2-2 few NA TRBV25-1 CASSEGSGELFF TGTGCCAGCAGTGAAGGGTCCGGGGAGCTGTTTTTT
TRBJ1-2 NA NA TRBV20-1 CSARDPILSGYTF TGCAGTGCTAGAGATCCCATATTAAGTGGCTACACCTTC
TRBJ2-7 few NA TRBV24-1 CATSDATQGFYEQYF TGTGCCACCAGTGATGCAACTCAGGGGTTCTACGAGCAGTACTTC
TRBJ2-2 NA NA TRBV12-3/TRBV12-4 CASSLDQITGELFF TGTGCCAGCAGTTTAGACCAGATCACCGGGGAGCTGTTTTTT
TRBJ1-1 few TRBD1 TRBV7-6 CASSHQGQSTEAFF TGTGCCAGCAGCCACCAGGGACAGAGTACTGAAGCTTTCTTT
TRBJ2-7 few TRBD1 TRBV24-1 CATSDFGQGRGEQYF TGTGCCACCAGTGATTTCGGACAGGGTCGGGGCGAGCAGTACTTC
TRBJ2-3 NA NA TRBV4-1 CASRHLYGGLDTQYF TGCGCCAGCAGACATTTATACGGGGGGCTCGATACGCAGTATTTT
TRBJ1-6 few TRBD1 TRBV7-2 CASSLTTGWRASHSPLHF TGTGCCAGCAGCTTAACGACAGGGTGGAGGGCGAGCCATTCACCCCTCCACTTT
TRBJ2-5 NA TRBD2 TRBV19 CASTGTSGYQETQYF TGTGCCAGTACGGGGACTAGCGGTTACCAAGAGACCCAGTACTTC
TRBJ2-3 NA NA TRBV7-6 CASSSLFGTDTQYF TGTGCCAGCAGCTCTCTCTTCGGCACAGATACGCAGTATTTT
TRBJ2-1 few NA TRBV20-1 CSAGRDGASKFF TGCAGTGCTGGCCGAGACGGCGCGTCTAAGTTCTTC
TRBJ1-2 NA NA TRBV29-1 CSVSGFSYGYTF TGCAGCGTTTCAGGGTTTAGCTATGGCTACACCTTC
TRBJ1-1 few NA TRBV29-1 CSVVYLYTEAFF TGCAGCGTGGTGTACTTGTACACTGAAGCTTTCTTT
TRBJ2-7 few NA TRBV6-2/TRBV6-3 CASTSGQTYSYEQYF TGTGCCAGCACTAGTGGACAGACCTACTCCTACGAGCAGTACTTC
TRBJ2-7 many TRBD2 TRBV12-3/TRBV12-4 CASSLGTSGSRYEQYF TGTGCCAGCAGCCTAGGGACTAGCGGGAGTCGCTACGAGCAGTACTTC
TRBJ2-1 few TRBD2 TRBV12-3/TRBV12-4 CASSSGTSGEADSYNEQFF TGTGCCAGCAGTTCCGGGACTAGCGGGGAGGCGGACTCCTACAATGAGCAGTTCTTC
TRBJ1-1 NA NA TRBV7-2 CASRSDRIRSNTEAFF TGTGCCAGCAGATCGGACAGAATAAGATCGAACACTGAAGCTTTCTTT
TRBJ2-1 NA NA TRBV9 CASSGRGDSADEQFF TGTGCCAGCAGCGGGAGGGGGGACTCGGCGGATGAGCAGTTCTTC
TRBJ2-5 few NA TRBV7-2 CASSLDLSTQYF TGTGCCAGCAGCTTAGATTTGTCAACCCAGTACTTC
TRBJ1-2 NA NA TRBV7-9 CASSSDRFGYGYTF TGTGCCAGCAGCTCCGACAGGTTCGGCTATGGCTACACCTTC
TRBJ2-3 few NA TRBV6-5 CASSYERGKTYTQYF TGTGCCAGCAGTTATGAACGCGGAAAAACCTATACGCAGTATTTT
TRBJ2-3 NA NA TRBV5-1 CASSSRSDTDTQYF TGCGCCAGCAGCTCCCGTTCTGACACAGATACGCAGTATTTT
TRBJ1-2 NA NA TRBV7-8 CASSLVGGPSSGYTF TGTGCCAGCAGCTTAGTCGGAGGACCATCCTCTGGCTACACCTTC
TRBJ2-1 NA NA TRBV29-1 CSVLALDQFF TGCAGCGTTCTAGCGCTAGATCAGTTCTTC
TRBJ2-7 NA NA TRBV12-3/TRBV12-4 CASSLRAVHEQYF TGTGCCAGCAGTTTAAGGGCAGTGCACGAGCAGTACTTC
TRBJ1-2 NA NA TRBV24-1 CATSDPGLRYGYTF TGTGCCACCAGTGACCCGGGACTGCGATATGGCTACACCTTC
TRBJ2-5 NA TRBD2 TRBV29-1 CSGETSVLGETQYF TGCAGCGGAGAGACTAGCGTCTTGGGAGAGACCCAGTACTTC
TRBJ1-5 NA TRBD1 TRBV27 CASSPRTGGQPQHF TGTGCCAGCAGTCCGCGGACAGGGGGTCAGCCCCAGCATTTT
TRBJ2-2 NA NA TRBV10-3 CAISITTGHYTGELFF TGTGCCATCAGCATAACAACTGGACACTACACCGGGGAGCTGTTTTTT
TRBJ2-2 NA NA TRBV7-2 CASSPDSIEAGELFF TGTGCCAGCAGCCCAGACAGTATAGAAGCCGGGGAGCTGTTTTTT
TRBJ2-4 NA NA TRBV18 CASSPAGIAKNIQYF TGTGCCAGCTCACCAGCGGGTATAGCCAAAAACATTCAGTACTTC
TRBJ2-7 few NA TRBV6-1 CASSPSADLYEQYF TGTGCCAGCAGTCCCTCTGCGGACCTCTACGAGCAGTACTTC
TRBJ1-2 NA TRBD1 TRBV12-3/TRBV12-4 CASSLEEGARYGYTF TGTGCCAGCAGTTTAGAGGAGGGGGCCAGGTATGGCTACACCTTC
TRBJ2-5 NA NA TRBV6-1 CASSEAAGQQETQYF TGTGCCAGCAGTGAAGCCGCGGGACAGCAAGAGACCCAGTACTTC
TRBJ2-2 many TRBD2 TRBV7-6 CASSRSGSNTGELFF TGTGCCAGCAGCCGTAGCGGGAGTAACACCGGGGAGCTGTTTTTT
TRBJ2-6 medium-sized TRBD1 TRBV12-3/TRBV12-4 CASSSQTGGANVLTF TGTGCCAGCAGTTCCCAGACAGGGGGGGCCAACGTCCTGACTTTC
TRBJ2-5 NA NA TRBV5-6 CASSPQGRTLSETQYF TGTGCCAGCAGCCCCCAGGGACGGACCCTCTCGGAGACCCAGTACTTC
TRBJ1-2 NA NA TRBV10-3 CAITPTEPNYGYTF TGTGCCATCACCCCGACAGAGCCCAACTATGGCTACACCTTC
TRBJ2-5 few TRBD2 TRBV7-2 CASSLARLAEQETQYF TGTGCCAGCAGCTTAGCGCGACTAGCGGAGCAAGAGACCCAGTACTTC
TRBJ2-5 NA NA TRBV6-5 CASSANRVTQYF TGTGCCAGCAGTGCAAACAGAGTAACCCAGTACTTC
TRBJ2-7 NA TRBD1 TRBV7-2 CASSTEMGQPSQYF TGTGCCAGCAGTACCGAAATGGGACAGCCTAGTCAGTACTTC
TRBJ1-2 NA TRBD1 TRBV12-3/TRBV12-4 CASTQGGSNYYGYTF TGTGCCAGCACCCAAGGGGGCAGTAACTACTATGGCTACACCTTC
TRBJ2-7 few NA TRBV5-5 CASSLQGGNYEQYF TGTGCCAGCAGCTTACAGGGAGGGAATTACGAGCAGTACTTC
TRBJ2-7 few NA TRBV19 CASSMGPRPGEQYF TGTGCCAGTAGTATGGGGCCCCGTCCCGGCGAGCAGTACTTC
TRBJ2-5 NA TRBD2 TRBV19 CASGTGARLAGGLETQYF TGTGCCAGTGGAACAGGAGCCCGACTAGCGGGAGGACTAGAGACCCAGTACTTC
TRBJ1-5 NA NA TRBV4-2 CASSQTGSNQPQHF TGTGCCAGCAGCCAAACAGGGTCCAATCAGCCCCAGCATTTT